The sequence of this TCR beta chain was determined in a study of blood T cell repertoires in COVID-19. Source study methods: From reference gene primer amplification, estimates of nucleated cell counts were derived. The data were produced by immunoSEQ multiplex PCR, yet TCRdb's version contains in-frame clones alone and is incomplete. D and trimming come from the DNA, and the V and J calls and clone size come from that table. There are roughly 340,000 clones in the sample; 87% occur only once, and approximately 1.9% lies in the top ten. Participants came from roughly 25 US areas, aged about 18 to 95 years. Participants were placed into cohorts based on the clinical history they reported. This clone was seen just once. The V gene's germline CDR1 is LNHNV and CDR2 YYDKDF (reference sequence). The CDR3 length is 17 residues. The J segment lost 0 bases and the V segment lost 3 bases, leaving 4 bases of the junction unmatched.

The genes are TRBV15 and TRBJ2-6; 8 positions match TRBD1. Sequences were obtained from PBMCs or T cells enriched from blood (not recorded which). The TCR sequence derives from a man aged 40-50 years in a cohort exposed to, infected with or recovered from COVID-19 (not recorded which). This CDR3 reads CATSRRTGLSGANVLTF. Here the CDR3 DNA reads TGTGCCACCAGCAGGAGGACAGGGCTCTCTGGGGCCAACGTCCTGACTTTC.